This entry features one T cell receptor (beta chain) sequence. The record originates from a study of blood T cell repertoires in COVID-19. Study-level background: The samples span acute and convalescent COVID-19 from the United States, Italy and Spain. T cells, B-cell-depleted T cells, or PBMCs provided the cDNA or gDNA that served as material.

Study processing details: Researchers report that nucleated cell counts were estimated from reference gene primer amplification. Profiling relied on immunoSEQ multiplex PCR, and the TCRdb table lists in-frame clones only, not all of them. For V, J and clone size, that table is used; D and trimming come from the DNA. Of some 120,000 clones detected, approximately 71% appear once; the ten largest clones hold about 2.2%. The CDR3 is 13 amino acids. Germline lookup yields CDR1 ENHRY and CDR2 SYGVKD. Trimming cost V 7 bases and J 8 bases; bases outside gene matches: 8. This receptor was obtained from a woman in her 70s with acute or convalescent COVID-19. The J gene is TRBJ1-2, the V gene TRBV10-3; 9 nucleotides align to TRBD1. Sequenced material: peripheral blood. The CDR3 sequence is CAITSDRGGGYTF. CDR3 nucleotide sequence: TGTGCCATCACCTCGGACAGGGGCGGGGGCTACACCTTC.